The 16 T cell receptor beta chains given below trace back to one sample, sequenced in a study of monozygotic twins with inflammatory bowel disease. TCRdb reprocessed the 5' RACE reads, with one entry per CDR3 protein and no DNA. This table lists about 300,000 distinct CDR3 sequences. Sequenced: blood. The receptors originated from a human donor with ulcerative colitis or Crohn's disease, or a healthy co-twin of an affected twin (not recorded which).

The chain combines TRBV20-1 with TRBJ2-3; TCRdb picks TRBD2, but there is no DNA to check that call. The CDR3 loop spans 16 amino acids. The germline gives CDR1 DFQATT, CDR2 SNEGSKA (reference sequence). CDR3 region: CSASSLAEGAKDTQYF.

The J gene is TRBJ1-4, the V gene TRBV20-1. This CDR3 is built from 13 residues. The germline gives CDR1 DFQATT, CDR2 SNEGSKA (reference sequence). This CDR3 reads CSARVGSEEKLFF.

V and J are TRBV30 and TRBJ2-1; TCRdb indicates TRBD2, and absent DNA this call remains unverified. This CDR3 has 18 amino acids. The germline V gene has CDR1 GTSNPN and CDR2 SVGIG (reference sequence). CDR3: CASRGTAGVHKYYNEQFF.

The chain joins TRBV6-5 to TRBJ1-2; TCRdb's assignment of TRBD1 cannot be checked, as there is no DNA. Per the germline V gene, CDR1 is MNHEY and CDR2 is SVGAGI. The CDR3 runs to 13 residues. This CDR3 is CASSYSSGFGYTF.

CDR3 protein: CASSLTSSYNEQFF. This chain connects TRBV7-9 to TRBJ2-1. This CDR3 has 14 residues. Germline CDR1 is SEHNR and CDR2 is FQNEAQ (reference sequence).

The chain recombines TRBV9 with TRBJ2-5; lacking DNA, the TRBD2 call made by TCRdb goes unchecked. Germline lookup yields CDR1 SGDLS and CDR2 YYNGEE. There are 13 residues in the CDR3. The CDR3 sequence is CASSTDGLETQYF.

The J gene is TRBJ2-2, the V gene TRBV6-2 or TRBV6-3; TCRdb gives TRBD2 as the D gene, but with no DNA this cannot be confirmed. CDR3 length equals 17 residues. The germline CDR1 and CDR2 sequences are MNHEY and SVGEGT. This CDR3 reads CATLPPPGGRNTGELFF.

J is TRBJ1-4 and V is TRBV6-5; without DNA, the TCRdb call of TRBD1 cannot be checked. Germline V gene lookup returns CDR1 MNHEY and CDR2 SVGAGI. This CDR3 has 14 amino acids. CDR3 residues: CASRLTGAGEKLFF.

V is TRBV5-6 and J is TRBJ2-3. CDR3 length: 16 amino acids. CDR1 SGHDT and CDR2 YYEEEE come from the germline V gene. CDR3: CASSPPFGVGTDTQYF.

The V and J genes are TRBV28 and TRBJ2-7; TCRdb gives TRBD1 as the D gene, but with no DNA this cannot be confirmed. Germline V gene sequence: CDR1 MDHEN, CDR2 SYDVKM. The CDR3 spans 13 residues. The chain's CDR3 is CATRQGHSYEQYF.

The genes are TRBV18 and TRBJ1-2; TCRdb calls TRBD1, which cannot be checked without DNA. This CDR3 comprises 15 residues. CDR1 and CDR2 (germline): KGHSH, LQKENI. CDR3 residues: CASSPTGTGYDGYTF.

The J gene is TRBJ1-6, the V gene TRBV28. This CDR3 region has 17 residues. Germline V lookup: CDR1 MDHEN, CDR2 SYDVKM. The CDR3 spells CASSFFGRSSYNSPLHF.

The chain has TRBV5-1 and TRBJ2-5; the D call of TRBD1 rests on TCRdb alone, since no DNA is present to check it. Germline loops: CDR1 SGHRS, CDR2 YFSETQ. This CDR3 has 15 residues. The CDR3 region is CASILSGGARETQYF.

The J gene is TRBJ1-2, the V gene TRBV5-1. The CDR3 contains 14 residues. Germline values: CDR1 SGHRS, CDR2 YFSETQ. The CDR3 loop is CASSLAADEYGYTF.

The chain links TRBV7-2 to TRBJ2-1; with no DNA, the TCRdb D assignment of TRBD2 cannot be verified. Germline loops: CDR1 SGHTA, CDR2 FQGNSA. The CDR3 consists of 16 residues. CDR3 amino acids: CASSSQGLAGNNEQFF. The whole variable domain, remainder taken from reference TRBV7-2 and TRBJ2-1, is GAGVSQSPSNKVTEKGKDVELRCDPISGHTALYWYRQSLGQGLEFLIYFQGNSAPDKSGLPSDRFSAERTGGSVSTLTIQRTQQEDSAVYLCASSSQGLAGNNEQFFGPGTRLTVL.

CDR3 region: CASSLLSLAGTGELFF. This sequence joins TRBV5-1 and TRBJ2-2; the D call from TCRdb, TRBD2, cannot be confirmed without DNA. CDR1 SGHRS and CDR2 YFSETQ come from the germline V gene. CDR3 size: 16 residues.